This T cell receptor (beta chain) was found in a study of early T cells in non-severe SARS-CoV-2 infection. For the study at large: The sequenced material was bulk RNA from unsorted whole blood, and its chains were unpaired.

This clonotype occurred a few times. Each CDR3 protein gets one entry after TCRdb re-called the 5' RACE reads with MiXCR. Among some 25,000 distinct CDR3 sequences listed, 4.3% were seen once. The V and J ends lost 1 base and 4 bases respectively, with 16 bases between them. Per germline, CDR1 LGHNA and CDR2 YSLEER. CDR3 length: 16 amino acids. Input material: whole blood. The chain couples TRBV4-3 to TRBJ1-2, with D possibly TRBD1 on 5 matching bases. This TCR came from an adult who was a healthcare worker with PCR-confirmed SARS-CoV-2 infection or an uninfected control (not recorded which). CDR3 DNA sequence: TGCGCCAGCAGCCAAGGGAGGAGCTGGGACGTCTATGGCTACACCTTC. Its protein product is CASSQGRSWDVYGYTF.